Sequencing of this TCR beta chain was carried out in a study of CD4 T cells in relation to SARS-CoV-2 and coronaviruses. Study details: The restricting HLA molecule for shared crossreactive spike epitopes was mapped.

Using immunoSEQ multiplex PCR, the repertoire was profiled, and TCRdb retains in-frame clones only, with some absent. This table has about 59,000 clones, about nine tenths appearing once. The CDR3 is 17 residues long. Germline loops: CDR1 GTSNPN, CDR2 SVGIG (reference sequence). The J segment lost 4 bases and the V segment lost 0 bases, leaving 12 bases of the junction unmatched. Before the COVID-19 pandemic, during about 2011-2019, CD4+ T cells were taken from unexposed donors. Input material: memory CD4+ T cells from PBMCs. The source is a human donor in good health. The rearrangement uses TRBV30 and TRBJ2-3; TRBD2 matches at 8 bases. This CDR3 is CAWSVSSAGGTADTQYF. CDR3 bases: TGTGCCTGGAGTGTATCATCGGCGGGAGGTACAGCAGATACGCAGTATTTT.